This T cell receptor beta chain emerged from a study of blood T cell repertoires in COVID-19. For the study at large: PBMCs, B-cell-depleted T cells, or T cells were the source of the cDNA or gDNA that made up the material.

This study enrolled people aged roughly 18 to 89 from around 26 US geographic areas. Participants were placed into cohorts based on the clinical history they reported. Original analysis: Estimation of nucleated cell counts relied on the amplification of reference gene primers. Clones were read by immunoSEQ multiplex PCR, and TCRdb kept only the in-frame ones, dropping some. That table gives V, J and clone size, and the DNA gave D and trimming. The sample consists of 350,000 to 400,000 clones, 80% to 90% of them appearing once. What was sequenced was PBMCs or T cells enriched from blood (not recorded which). The sequence derives from a man between 18 and 35 years old who had recovered from COVID-19.

The CDR3 bases are TGTGCCAGCAGCCCCCGAGATGGCGGGGGTTACAATGAGCAGTTCTTC. It is translated as CASSPRDGGGYNEQFF. The gene calls are TRBV9 and TRBJ2-1; 7 bases fit TRBD2. The CDR3 length is 16 residues. The germline V gene encodes CDR1 SGDLS and CDR2 YYNGEE. The V segment lost 4 bases and the J segment 4 bases; nucleotides outside the gene matches: 11.